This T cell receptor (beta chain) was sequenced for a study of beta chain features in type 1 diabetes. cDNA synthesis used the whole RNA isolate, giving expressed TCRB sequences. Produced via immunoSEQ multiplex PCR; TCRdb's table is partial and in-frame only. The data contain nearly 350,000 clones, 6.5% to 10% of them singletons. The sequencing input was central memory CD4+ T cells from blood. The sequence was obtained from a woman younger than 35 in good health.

The CDR3 is CASSSQGEAFF. The CDR3 nucleotides are TGTGCCAGCAGCTCCCAGGGGGAAGCTTTCTTT. The V gene is TRBV7-3, the J gene TRBJ1-1; D may be TRBD1 (6 bases). V was trimmed by 4 bases and J by 8 bases, leaving 8 bases between them. The CDR3 length is 11 residues. CDR1 and CDR2 (germline): SGHTA, FQGTGA.